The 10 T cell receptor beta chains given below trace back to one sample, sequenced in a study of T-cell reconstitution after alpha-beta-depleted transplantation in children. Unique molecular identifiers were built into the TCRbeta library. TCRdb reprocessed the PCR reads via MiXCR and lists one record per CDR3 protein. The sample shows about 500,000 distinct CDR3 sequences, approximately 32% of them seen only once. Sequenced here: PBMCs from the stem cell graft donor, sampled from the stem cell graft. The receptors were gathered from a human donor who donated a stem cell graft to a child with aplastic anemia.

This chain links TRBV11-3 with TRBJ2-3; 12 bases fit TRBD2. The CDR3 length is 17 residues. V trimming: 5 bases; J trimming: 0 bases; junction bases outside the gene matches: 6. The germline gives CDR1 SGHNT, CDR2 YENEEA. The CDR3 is CASSPRTSGASTDTQYF. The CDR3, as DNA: TGTGCCAGCAGCCCTCGGACTAGCGGGGCTAGCACAGATACGCAGTATTTT. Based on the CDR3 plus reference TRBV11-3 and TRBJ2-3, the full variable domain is EAGVVQSPRYKIIEKKQPVAFWCNPISGHNTLYWYLQNLGQGPELLIRYENEEAVDDSQLPKDRFSAERLKGVDSTLKIQPAELGDSAVYLCASSPRTSGASTDTQYFGPGTRLTVL.

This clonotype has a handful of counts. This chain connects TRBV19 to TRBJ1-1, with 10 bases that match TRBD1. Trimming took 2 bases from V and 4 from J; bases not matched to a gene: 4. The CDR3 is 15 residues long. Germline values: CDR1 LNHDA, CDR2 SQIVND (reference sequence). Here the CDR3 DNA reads TGTGCCAGTAGTATACTCCGGACAGGGGGCACTGAAGCTTTCTTT. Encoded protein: CASSILRTGGTEAFF. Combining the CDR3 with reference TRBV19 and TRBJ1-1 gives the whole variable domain DGGITQSPKYLFRKEGQNVTLSCEQNLNHDAMYWYRQDPGQGLRLIYYSQIVNDFQKGDIAEGYSVSREKKESFPLTVTSAQKNPTAFYLCASSILRTGGTEAFFGQGTRLTVV.

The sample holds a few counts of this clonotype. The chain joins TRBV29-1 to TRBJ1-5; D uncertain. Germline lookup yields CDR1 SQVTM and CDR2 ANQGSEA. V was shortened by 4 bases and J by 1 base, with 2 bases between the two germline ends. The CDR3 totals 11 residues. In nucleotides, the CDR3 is TGCAGCGTTGGCAGCAATCAGCCCCAGCATTTT. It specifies CSVGSNQPQHF.

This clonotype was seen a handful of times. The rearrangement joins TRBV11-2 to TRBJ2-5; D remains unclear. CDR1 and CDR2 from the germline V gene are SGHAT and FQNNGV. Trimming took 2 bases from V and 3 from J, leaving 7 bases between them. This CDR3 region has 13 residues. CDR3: CASSLQIKETQYF. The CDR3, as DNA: TGTGCCAGCAGCTTACAGATAAAAGAGACCCAGTACTTC.

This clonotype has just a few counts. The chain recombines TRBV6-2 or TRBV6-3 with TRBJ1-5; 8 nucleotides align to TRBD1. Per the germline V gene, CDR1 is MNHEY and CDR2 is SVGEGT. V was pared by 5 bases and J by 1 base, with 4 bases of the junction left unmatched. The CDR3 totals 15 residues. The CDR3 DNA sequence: TGTGCCAGCAGTCCCAGGGGGCAAAGCAATCAGCCCCAGCATTTT. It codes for CASSPRGQSNQPQHF.

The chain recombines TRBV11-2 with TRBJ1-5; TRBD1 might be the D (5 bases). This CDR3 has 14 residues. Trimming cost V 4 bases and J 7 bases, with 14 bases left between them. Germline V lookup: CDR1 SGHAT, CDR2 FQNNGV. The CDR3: CASSSGAVGQPQHF. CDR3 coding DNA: TGTGCCAGCAGCTCTGGGGCAGTAGGGCAGCCCCAGCATTTT.

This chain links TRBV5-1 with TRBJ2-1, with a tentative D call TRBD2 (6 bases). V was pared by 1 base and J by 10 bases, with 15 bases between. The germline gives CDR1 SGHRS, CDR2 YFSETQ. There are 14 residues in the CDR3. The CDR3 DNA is TGCGCCAGCAGCTTGCTTGCGGCCCGGGGGGAGCAGTTCTTC. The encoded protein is CASSLLAARGEQFF. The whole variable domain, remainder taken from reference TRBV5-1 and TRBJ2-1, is KAGVTQTPRYLIKTRGQQVTLSCSPISGHRSVSWYQQTPGQGLQFLFEYFSETQRNKGNFPGRFSGRQFSNSRSEMNVSTLELGDSALYLCASSLLAARGEQFFGPGTRLTVL.

The CDR3 DNA follows: TGTGCCAGCAACCCCATGGGGGTATCGGGCTACACCTTC. As protein: CASNPMGVSGYTF. The J gene is TRBJ1-2, the V gene TRBV7-9; tentatively, D is TRBD1 (5 bases). Deletions cut 7 bases from V and 8 bases from J, with 17 bases between. The germline V gene has CDR1 SEHNR and CDR2 FQNEAQ (reference sequence). The CDR3 sequence is 13 residues long.

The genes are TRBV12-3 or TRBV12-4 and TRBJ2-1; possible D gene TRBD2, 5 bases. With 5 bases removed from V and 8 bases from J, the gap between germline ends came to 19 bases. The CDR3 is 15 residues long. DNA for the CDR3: TGTGCCAGCAGTCCATTCACTAGTGTCGGGGATGAGCAGTTCTTC. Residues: CASSPFTSVGDEQFF.

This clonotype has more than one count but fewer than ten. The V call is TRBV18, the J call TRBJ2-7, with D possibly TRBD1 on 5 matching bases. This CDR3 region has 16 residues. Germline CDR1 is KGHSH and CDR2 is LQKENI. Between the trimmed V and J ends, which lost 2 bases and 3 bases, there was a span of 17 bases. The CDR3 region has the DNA TGTGCCAGCTCACCAGGGCCCCCAGGGCGTTTCTACGAGCAGTACTTC. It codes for CASSPGPPGRFYEQYF.